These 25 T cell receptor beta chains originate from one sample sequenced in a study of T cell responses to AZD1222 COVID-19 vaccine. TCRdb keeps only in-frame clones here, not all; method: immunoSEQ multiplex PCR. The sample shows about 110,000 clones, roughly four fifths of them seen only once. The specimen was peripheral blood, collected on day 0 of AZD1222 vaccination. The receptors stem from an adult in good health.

The chain's CDR3 is CASGADLGTALTLDNEQFF. For the CDR3, the DNA is TGTGCTAGTGGGGCAGACCTTGGGACAGCCCTCACTCTAGACAATGAGCAGTTCTTC. The chain employs TRBV12-5 and TRBJ2-1, with 7 nucleotides matching TRBD1. CDR1 is LGHNT, CDR2 FRNRAP, per germline. CDR3 size: 19 residues. V shed 6 bases and J 5 bases; nucleotides not matched to a gene: 22.

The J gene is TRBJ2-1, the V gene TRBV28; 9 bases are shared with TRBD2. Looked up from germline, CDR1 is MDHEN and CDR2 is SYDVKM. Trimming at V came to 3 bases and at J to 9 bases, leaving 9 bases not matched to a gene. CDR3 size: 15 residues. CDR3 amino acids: CASSFGVAGDREQFF. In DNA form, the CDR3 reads TGTGCCAGCAGTTTCGGGGTAGCGGGAGATCGTGAGCAGTTCTTC.

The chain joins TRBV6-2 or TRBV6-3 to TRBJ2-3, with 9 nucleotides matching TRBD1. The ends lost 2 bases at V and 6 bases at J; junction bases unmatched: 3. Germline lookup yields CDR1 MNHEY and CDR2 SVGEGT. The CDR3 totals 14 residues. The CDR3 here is CASSYPGTGDTQYF. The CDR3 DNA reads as TGTGCCAGCAGTTACCCCGGGACAGGGGATACGCAGTATTTT.

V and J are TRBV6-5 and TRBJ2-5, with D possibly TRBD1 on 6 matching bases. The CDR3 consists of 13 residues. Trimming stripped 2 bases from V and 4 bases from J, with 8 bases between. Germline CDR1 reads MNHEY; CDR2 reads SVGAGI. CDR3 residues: CASSYLGGETQYF. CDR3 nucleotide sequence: TGTGCCAGCAGTTACCTAGGGGGAGAGACCCAGTACTTC.

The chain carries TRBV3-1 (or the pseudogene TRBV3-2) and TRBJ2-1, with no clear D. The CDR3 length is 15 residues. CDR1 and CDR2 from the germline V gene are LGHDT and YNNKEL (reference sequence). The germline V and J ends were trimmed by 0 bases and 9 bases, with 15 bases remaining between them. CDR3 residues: CASSQEPASWTEQFF. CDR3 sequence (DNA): TGTGCCAGCAGCCAAGAGCCAGCGTCATGGACTGAGCAGTTCTTC.

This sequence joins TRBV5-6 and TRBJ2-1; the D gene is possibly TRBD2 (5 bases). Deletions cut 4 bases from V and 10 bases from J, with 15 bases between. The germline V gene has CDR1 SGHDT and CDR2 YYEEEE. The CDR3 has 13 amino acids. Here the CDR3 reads CASSPGRAVEQFF. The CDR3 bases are TGTGCCAGCAGCCCCGGGCGGGCGGTCGAGCAGTTCTTC. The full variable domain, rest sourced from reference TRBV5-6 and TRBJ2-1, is DAGVTQSPTHLIKTRGQQVTLRCSPKSGHDTVSWYQQALGQGPQFIFQYYEEEERQRGNFPDRFSGHQFPNYSSELNVNALLLGDSALYLCASSPGRAVEQFFGPGTRLTVL.

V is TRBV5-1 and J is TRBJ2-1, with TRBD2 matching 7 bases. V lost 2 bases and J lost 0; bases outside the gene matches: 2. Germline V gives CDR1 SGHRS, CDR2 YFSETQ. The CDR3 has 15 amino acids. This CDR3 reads CASSLAGSSYNEQFF. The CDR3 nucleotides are TGCGCCAGCAGCTTAGCGGGGAGCTCCTACAATGAGCAGTTCTTC.

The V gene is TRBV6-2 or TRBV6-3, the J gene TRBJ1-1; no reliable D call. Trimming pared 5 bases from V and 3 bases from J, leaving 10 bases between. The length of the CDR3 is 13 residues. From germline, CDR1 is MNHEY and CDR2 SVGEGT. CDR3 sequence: CASSKNTYTEAFF. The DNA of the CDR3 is TGTGCCAGCAGTAAAAACACGTACACTGAAGCTTTCTTT.

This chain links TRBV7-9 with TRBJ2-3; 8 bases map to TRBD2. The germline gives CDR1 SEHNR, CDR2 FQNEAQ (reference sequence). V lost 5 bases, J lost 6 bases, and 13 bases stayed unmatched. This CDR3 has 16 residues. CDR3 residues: CASSASPGLDADTQYF. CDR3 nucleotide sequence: TGTGCCAGCAGCGCCTCTCCGGGACTAGATGCCGATACGCAGTATTTT.

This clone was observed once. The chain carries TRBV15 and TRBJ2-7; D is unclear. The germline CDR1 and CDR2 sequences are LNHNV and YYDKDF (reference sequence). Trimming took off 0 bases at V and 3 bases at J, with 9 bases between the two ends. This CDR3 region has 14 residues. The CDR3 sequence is CATSRDRGSYEQYF. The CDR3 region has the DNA TGTGCCACCAGCAGAGATCGCGGCAGCTACGAGCAGTACTTC.

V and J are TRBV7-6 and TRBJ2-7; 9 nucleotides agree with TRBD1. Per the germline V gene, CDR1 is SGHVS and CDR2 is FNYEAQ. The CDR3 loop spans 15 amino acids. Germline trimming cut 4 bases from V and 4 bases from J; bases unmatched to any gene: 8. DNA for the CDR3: TGTGCCAGCAGCTCGTGGACAGGGGAGGGTTACGAGCAGTACTTC. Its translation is CASSSWTGEGYEQYF.

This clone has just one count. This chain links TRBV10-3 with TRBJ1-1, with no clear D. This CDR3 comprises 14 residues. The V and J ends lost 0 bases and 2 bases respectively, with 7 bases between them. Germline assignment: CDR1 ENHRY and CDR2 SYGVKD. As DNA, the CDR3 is TGTGCCATCAGTGAGTCGTACGGCAACACTGAAGCTTTCTTT. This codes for CAISESYGNTEAFF.

For the CDR3, the DNA is TGTGCCAGCAGCTTATCCTCGGGACAGGGGCGCCACACCTTCGAGCAGTACTTC. Residues: CASSLSSGQGRHTFEQYF. The rearrangement links TRBV7-9 to TRBJ2-7, with 10 nucleotides matching TRBD1. Germline CDR1 is SEHNR and CDR2 is FQNEAQ (reference sequence). The CDR3 is 18 amino acids. The ends lost 2 bases at V and 6 bases at J; junction bases unmatched: 16.

CDR3 sequence: CASSVEWIGGETPRRMDTQYF. The CDR3 DNA follows: TGTGCCAGCAGCGTAGAGTGGATAGGTGGGGAAACTCCGCGCCGGATGGATACGCAGTATTTT. This sequence joins TRBV9 and TRBJ2-3, with D hard to call. Germline V gives CDR1 SGDLS, CDR2 YYNGEE. The V end lost 0 bases, the J end lost 6 bases, and 32 bases lay between the germline ends. This CDR3 comprises 21 residues. Looking up the rest from reference TRBV9 and TRBJ2-3 gives the full variable domain: DSGVTQTPKHLITATGQRVTLRCSPRSGDLSVYWYQQSLDQGLQFLIQYYNGEERAKGNILERFSAQQFPDLHSELNLSSLELGDSALYFCASSVEWIGGETPRRMDTQYFGPGTRLTVL.

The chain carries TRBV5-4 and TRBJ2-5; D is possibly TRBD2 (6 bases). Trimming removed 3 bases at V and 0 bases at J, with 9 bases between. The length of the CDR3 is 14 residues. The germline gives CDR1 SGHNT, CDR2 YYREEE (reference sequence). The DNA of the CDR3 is TGTGCCAGCAGCTCCCGGGACTACCAAGAGACCCAGTACTTC. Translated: CASSSRDYQETQYF.

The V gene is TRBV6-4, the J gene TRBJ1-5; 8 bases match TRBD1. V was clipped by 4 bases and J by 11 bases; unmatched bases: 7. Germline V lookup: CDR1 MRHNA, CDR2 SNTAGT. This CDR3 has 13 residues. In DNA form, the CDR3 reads TGTGCCAGCAGTGCCTCCGAGGGACAGGCCCAGCATTTT. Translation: CASSASEGQAQHF.

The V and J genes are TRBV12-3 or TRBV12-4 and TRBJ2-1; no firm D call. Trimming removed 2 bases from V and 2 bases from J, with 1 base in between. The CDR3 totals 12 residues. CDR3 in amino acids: CASSLPYNEQFF. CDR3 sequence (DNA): TGTGCCAGCAGTTTACCCTACAATGAGCAGTTCTTC.

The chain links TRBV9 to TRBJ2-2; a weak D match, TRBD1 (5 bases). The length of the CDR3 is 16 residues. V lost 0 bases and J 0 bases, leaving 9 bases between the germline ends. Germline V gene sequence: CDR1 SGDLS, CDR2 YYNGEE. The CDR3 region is CASSVGFRANTGELFF. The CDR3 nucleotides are TGTGCCAGCAGCGTAGGATTCAGGGCGAACACCGGGGAGCTGTTTTTT.

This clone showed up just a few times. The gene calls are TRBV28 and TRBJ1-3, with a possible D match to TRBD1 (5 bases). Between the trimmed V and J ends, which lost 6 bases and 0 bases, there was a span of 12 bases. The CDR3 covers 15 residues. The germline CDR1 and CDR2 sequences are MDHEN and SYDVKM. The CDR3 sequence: CASRPLRVSGNTIYF. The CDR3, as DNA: TGTGCCAGCAGGCCCCTCAGGGTCTCTGGAAACACCATATATTTT.

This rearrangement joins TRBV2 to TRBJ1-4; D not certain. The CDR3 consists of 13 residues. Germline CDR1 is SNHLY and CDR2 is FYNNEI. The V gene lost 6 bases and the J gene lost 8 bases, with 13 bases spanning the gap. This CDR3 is CASRAARREKLFF. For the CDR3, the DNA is TGTGCCAGCAGGGCAGCGCGAAGGGAAAAACTGTTTTTT.

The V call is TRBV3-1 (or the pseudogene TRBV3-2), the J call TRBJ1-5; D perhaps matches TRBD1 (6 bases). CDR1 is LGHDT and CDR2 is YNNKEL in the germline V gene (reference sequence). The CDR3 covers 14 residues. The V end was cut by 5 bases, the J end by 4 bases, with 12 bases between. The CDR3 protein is CASSDGTPNQPQHF. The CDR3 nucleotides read TGTGCCAGCAGCGACGGGACACCAAATCAGCCCCAGCATTTT.

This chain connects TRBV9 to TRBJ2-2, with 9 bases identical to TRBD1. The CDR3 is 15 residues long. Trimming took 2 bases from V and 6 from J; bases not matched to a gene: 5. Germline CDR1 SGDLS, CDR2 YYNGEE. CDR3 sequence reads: CASSVRTGDAGELFF. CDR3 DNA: TGTGCCAGCAGCGTCCGGACAGGGGACGCCGGGGAGCTGTTTTTT.

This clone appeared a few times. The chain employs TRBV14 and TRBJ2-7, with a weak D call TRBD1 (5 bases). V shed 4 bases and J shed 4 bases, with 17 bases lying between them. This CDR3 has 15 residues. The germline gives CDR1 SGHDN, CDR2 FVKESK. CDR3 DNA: TGTGCCAGCAGCCCTCGCCAGGGCCTGAGGTACGAGCAGTACTTC. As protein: CASSPRQGLRYEQYF.

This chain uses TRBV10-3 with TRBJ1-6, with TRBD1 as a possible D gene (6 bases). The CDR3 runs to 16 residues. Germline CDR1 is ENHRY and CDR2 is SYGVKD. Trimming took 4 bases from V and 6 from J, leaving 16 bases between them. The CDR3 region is CAISGQTGGVNSPLHF. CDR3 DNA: TGTGCCATCAGTGGCCAGACAGGAGGAGTTAATTCACCCCTCCACTTT.

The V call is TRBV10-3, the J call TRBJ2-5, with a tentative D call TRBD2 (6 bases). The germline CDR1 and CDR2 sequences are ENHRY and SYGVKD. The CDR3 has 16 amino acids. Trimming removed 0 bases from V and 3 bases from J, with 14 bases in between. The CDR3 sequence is CAISESEASAEETQYF. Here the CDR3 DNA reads TGTGCCATCAGTGAGTCGGAGGCTAGCGCCGAAGAGACCCAGTACTTC.